What follows describes a single T cell receptor (beta chain). The entry originates in a study of PD-1 blockade in mismatch repair-deficient tumors. The CDR3 has 14 amino acids. Trimming cost V 0 bases and J 6 bases, with 9 bases left between them. Germline-derived CDR1 and CDR2 are ENHRY and SYGVKD. TCRs were sequenced from a few patients responding to pembrolizumab. Sequencing used immunoSEQ multiplex PCR; TCRdb keeps in-frame clones, though not all of them. The top ten hold roughly 2.7% of the sample, which has 75,000 to 85,000 clones, around 85% seen once. The TCR originated in an adult with mismatch repair-deficient cancer. The chain carries TRBV10-3 and TRBJ1-5; tentatively, D is TRBD1 (5 bases). The specimen was peripheral blood, collected 12 weeks after starting pembrolizumab. The CDR3 bases are TGTGCCATCAGTGAGTCGACGGGGGTTCAGCCCCAGCATTTT. Protein: CAISESTGVQPQHF.